This T cell receptor beta chain originates from a study of blood T cells in healthy people across ages. Overall study results and limits: Greater diversity and more naive CD4+ cells were seen in long-lived donors than in aged donors.

The CDR3 has 21 amino acids. In germline, CDR1 is SGHTA, CDR2 FQGTGA. V was clipped by 2 bases and J by 4 bases; unmatched bases: 15. Combining a sample-barcoded 5' primer with a J-beta primer mix, a second PCR ran for roughly 6 to 12 cycles. Each cDNA molecule received a tag from a template-switch adaptor that had 12 random nucleotides. TCRdb redid the calling of the 5' RACE reads with MiXCR, one entry per CDR3 protein. The table includes about 680,000 distinct CDR3 sequences, approximately 49% detected once. With regard to this clonotype: The antigen is unknown.

The chain joins TRBV7-3 to TRBJ2-3, with TRBD2 matching 16 bases. The sequencing sample was made of blood. This receptor was obtained from a woman aged 60-75 years in good health. CDR3 bases: TGTGCCAGCAGCTTACGTCCCCCCCCGGGACTAGCGGGAGGGCAGGCAGATACGCAGTATTTT. Protein product: CASSLRPPPGLAGGQADTQYF.